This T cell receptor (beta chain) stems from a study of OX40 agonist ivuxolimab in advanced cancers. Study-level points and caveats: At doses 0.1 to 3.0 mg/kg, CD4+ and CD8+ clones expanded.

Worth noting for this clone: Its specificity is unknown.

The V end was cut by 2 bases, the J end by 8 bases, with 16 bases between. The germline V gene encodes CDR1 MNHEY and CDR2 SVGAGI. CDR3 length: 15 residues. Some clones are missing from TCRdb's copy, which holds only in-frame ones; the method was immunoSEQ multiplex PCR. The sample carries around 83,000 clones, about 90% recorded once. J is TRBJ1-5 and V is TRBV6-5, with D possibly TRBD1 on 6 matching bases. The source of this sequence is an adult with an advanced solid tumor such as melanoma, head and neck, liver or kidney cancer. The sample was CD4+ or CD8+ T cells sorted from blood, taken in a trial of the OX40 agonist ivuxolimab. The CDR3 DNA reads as TGTGCCAGCAGTTACGGTGGGGGCCGGACGGAGCCCCAGCATTTT. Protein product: CASSYGGGRTEPQHF.